These T cell receptor beta chains were read from a single sample in a study of PD-L1 blockade in urothelial cancer. The protocol was immunoSEQ multiplex PCR, while the TCRdb copy is restricted to in-frame clones and leaves out a portion. The sample records fewer than 60,000 clones, more than 80% being singletons. Sample: PBMCs, taken around atezolizumab (anti-PD-L1) treatment. The origin of the receptors is a man over 45 with urothelial cancer. CDR3s include the opening cysteine and the closing phenylalanine or tryptophan. The order of the fields is CDR3 length, V gene, clone size, J gene, CDR3 protein. For some rows the clone size is stated as once, few or many, or as a class when expanded; others skip it.

cdr3_length: 15
v_call: TRBV11-3
clone_size: once
j_call: TRBJ2-7
cdr3_aa: CASSLGGTPPYEQYF

cdr3_length: 13
v_call: TRBV15
clone_size: -
j_call: TRBJ2-5
cdr3_aa: CATCLEVGETQYF

cdr3_length: 14
v_call: TRBV19
clone_size: -
j_call: TRBJ2-1
cdr3_aa: CASRPRETYNEQFF

cdr3_length: 14
v_call: TRBV9
clone_size: -
j_call: TRBJ1-5
cdr3_aa: CASSQTGDNQPQHF

cdr3_length: 16
v_call: TRBV5-1
clone_size: -
j_call: TRBJ2-3
cdr3_aa: CASSLTTGGPADTQYF

cdr3_length: 14
v_call: TRBV6-6
clone_size: few
j_call: TRBJ2-3
cdr3_aa: CASTLAGVGDTQYF

cdr3_length: 15
v_call: TRBV10-3
clone_size: once
j_call: TRBJ2-5
cdr3_aa: CAISEYGSVQETQYF

cdr3_length: 16
v_call: TRBV25-1
clone_size: -
j_call: TRBJ2-5
cdr3_aa: CASSRRLAALQETQYF

cdr3_length: 14
v_call: TRBV13
clone_size: few
j_call: TRBJ1-1
cdr3_aa: CASSFRDRNTEAFF

cdr3_length: 14
v_call: TRBV7-2
clone_size: once
j_call: TRBJ1-4
cdr3_aa: CASSLVRAQEKLFF

cdr3_length: 14
v_call: TRBV7-2
clone_size: -
j_call: TRBJ1-2
cdr3_aa: CASSPVGPADGYTF

cdr3_length: 11
v_call: TRBV27
clone_size: -
j_call: TRBJ1-2
cdr3_aa: CASGPVRGYTF

cdr3_length: 17
v_call: TRBV5-4
clone_size: -
j_call: TRBJ1-2
cdr3_aa: CASSSSLWDSSNYGYTF

cdr3_length: 15
v_call: TRBV27
clone_size: -
j_call: TRBJ1-5
cdr3_aa: CASSPRQRSNQPQHF

cdr3_length: 16
v_call: TRBV27
clone_size: -
j_call: TRBJ2-7
cdr3_aa: CASSSITSGRTAEQYF

cdr3_length: 12
v_call: TRBV9
clone_size: -
j_call: TRBJ2-1
cdr3_aa: CASKGGTNEQFF

cdr3_length: 15
v_call: TRBV7-9
clone_size: few
j_call: TRBJ1-6
cdr3_aa: CASSLAAGFNSPLHF

cdr3_length: 12
v_call: TRBV29-1
clone_size: -
j_call: TRBJ1-1
cdr3_aa: CSLTHLNTEAFF

cdr3_length: 11
v_call: TRBV30
clone_size: -
j_call: TRBJ2-3
cdr3_aa: CAWSVGTGEYF

cdr3_length: 13
v_call: TRBV7-9
clone_size: -
j_call: TRBJ2-7
cdr3_aa: CASSLLSPYEQYF

cdr3_length: 15
v_call: TRBV7-2
clone_size: -
j_call: TRBJ2-7
cdr3_aa: CASSKGQGRINEQYF

cdr3_length: 13
v_call: TRBV11-2
clone_size: -
j_call: TRBJ2-7
cdr3_aa: CASSSQQGYEQYF

cdr3_length: 14
v_call: TRBV4-3
clone_size: -
j_call: TRBJ1-2
cdr3_aa: CASSPDRLNYGYTF

cdr3_length: 15
v_call: TRBV7-8
clone_size: -
j_call: TRBJ1-2
cdr3_aa: CASSLVEKSNYGYTF

cdr3_length: 15
v_call: TRBV5-1
clone_size: -
j_call: TRBJ2-3
cdr3_aa: CASSLQRPSTDTQYF

cdr3_length: 13
v_call: TRBV28
clone_size: -
j_call: TRBJ2-3
cdr3_aa: CASIAGPTDTQYF

cdr3_length: 15
v_call: TRBV18
clone_size: -
j_call: TRBJ2-3
cdr3_aa: CASSPLAGGADTQYF

cdr3_length: 12
v_call: TRBV27
clone_size: -
j_call: TRBJ2-1
cdr3_aa: CASRFLDGGQFF

cdr3_length: 15
v_call: TRBV2
clone_size: -
j_call: TRBJ2-1
cdr3_aa: CASTPRTSGRVEQFF

cdr3_length: 16
v_call: TRBV27
clone_size: -
j_call: TRBJ2-1
cdr3_aa: CASSPNRGPSYNEQFF